This TCR beta chain was documented in a study of cytomegalovirus exposure and HLA in healthy donors. Points from the study as a whole: Cytomegalovirus-associated TCR beta chains were listed, numbering some 180.

The CDR3 covers 14 residues. Germline CDR1 and CDR2: SEHNR and FQNEAQ (reference sequence). Trimming removed 5 bases at V and 5 bases at J, with 16 bases between. Details on this clone: Its target is unknown.

The table came from immunoSEQ multiplex PCR; TCRdb's copy has only in-frame clones and leaves some out. In the table there are some 120,000 clones, over 90% of which are singletons. This receptor was obtained from a woman aged 18-29 years in good health and CMV-seronegative. The sequenced material came from PBMCs. The chain employs TRBV7-9 and TRBJ2-7, with a tentative D call TRBD1 (6 bases). The CDR3 here is CASSGNQGIHEQYF. In nucleotides, the CDR3 is TGTGCCAGCAGCGGGAATCAGGGGATACACGAGCAGTACTTC.